This TCR beta chain was retrieved from a study of blood T cells in healthy people across ages. Primed by a sample-barcoded 5' primer and a J-beta primer mix, a second PCR proceeded for 7 to 11 cycles. Every single cDNA molecule received a tag from a template-switch adaptor with 12 random nucleotides. TCRdb fed the 5' RACE reads into MiXCR, producing one record per CDR3 protein. The sample has hundreds of thousands of distinct CDR3 sequences, more than 55% seen once. General study results and limits: Long-lived donors had more naive CD4+ cells and higher diversity than aged donors.

Samples had at least 7 million PBMCs isolated from them. The table lists this clonotype with a few counts. Its antigen is still unknown. This clonotype was sampled from a man aged 35 to 55 in good health. Sample: blood.

This CDR3 is CASASGRAYEQYF. Here the CDR3 DNA reads TGTGCCAGCGCTAGCGGGAGGGCCTACGAGCAGTACTTC. V usage is TRBV28 and J usage is TRBJ2-5; 12 bases are a match to TRBD2. TRBJ2-7 explains the end of the DNA better; the J call may be wrong. Germline values: CDR1 MDHEN, CDR2 SYDVKM. This CDR3 is built from 13 residues.